Each of the 21 T cell receptor beta chains below was sequenced from the same sample in a study of identical twins. TCRdb reanalysed the 5' RACE reads using MiXCR and keeps one entry per CDR3 protein. The sample has 550,000 to 700,000 distinct CDR3 sequences, around 9.6% seen once. These data also featured in a second study, about yellow fever vaccine responses in identical twins.

Input material: PBMCs. These receptors were collected from a woman between 18 and 29 years old in good health.

In its sample, this clonotype was seen a few times. This chain joins TRBV28 and TRBJ1-1, with TRBD1 as a possible D gene (6 bases). This CDR3 is built from 15 residues. CDR1 is MDHEN and CDR2 is SYDVKM in the germline V gene. V was clipped by 5 bases and J by 3 bases, with 16 bases between them. The CDR3 region is CASSPSTGTYTEAFF. CDR3 in DNA: TGTGCCAGCAGTCCCTCAACCGGGACATACACTGAAGCTTTCTTT.

This clonotype was counted only a few times. This rearrangement joins TRBV3-1 to TRBJ2-1; TRBD1 might be the D (5 bases). V lost 4 bases to trimming and J lost 6 bases, with 16 bases between them. Germline V lookup: CDR1 LGHDT, CDR2 YNNKEL (reference sequence). The CDR3 has 15 amino acids. The chain's CDR3 is CASSLVGRAGNEQFF. The CDR3 coding sequence is TGTGCCAGCAGCCTGGTGGGCAGGGCCGGCAATGAGCAGTTCTTC.

At least ten counts were recorded for this clonotype. V and J are TRBV29-1 and TRBJ1-1; weak D call: TRBD1 (5 bases). Trimming removed 7 bases at V and 2 bases at J, with 17 bases between. This CDR3 is built from 14 residues. Per the germline V gene, CDR1 is SQVTM and CDR2 is ANQGSEA. The CDR3 here is CSARVRDFNTEAFF. CDR3 DNA sequence: TGCAGCGCAAGAGTCAGGGACTTCAACACTGAAGCTTTCTTT. The full variable domain, in which reference TRBV29-1 and TRBJ1-1 provide the parts outside the CDR3, is SAVISQKPSRDICQRGTSLTIQCQVDSQVTMMFWYRQQPGQSLTLIATANQGSEATYESGFVIDKFPISRPNLTFSTLTVSNMSPEDSSIYLCSARVRDFNTEAFFGQGTRLTVV.

V is TRBV7-2 and J is TRBJ2-7; D might be TRBD2 (5 bases). The germline V and J ends were trimmed by 1 base and 3 bases, with 10 bases remaining between them. Germline V lookup: CDR1 SGHTA, CDR2 FQGNSA. This CDR3 comprises 14 residues. CDR3 loop: CASSLVFRGYEQYF. In DNA, the CDR3 is TGTGCCAGCAGCTTAGTTTTTCGGGGCTACGAGCAGTACTTC.

This clonotype has at least ten counts. The chain uses TRBV12-3 or TRBV12-4 and TRBJ2-4; a possible D gene is TRBD2 (6 bases). There are 14 residues in the CDR3. V shed 5 bases and J shed 8 bases, with 16 bases lying between them. CDR3 nucleotide sequence: TGTGCCAGCAGTCCCTTAGCGGTGCAGGACATTCAGTACTTC. This encodes CASSPLAVQDIQYF.

The CDR3 reads CASSESWAGEQFF. Written as DNA, the CDR3 is TGTGCCAGCAGTGAAAGTTGGGCAGGAGAGCAGTTCTTC. This chain connects TRBV2 to TRBJ2-1; D is uncertain. CDR1 and CDR2 (germline): SNHLY, FYNNEI. The germline V and J ends were trimmed by 2 bases and 10 bases, with 12 bases remaining between them. The CDR3 runs 13 residues.

The sample holds a few counts of this clonotype. CDR3 sequence (DNA): TGTGCCAGCAGTTTTTGGCGGTTGACCGGGGAGCTGTTTTTT. This sequence encodes CASSFWRLTGELFF. This chain uses TRBV27 with TRBJ2-2; unclear D gene. The ends were cut back, 3 bases at V and 5 bases at J, with 10 bases in the middle. The CDR3 covers 14 residues. CDR1 is MNHEY, CDR2 SMNVEV, per germline (reference sequence).

The chain combines TRBV18 with TRBJ2-6; either TRBD1 or TRBD2 may supply D (5 bases each). V lost 3 bases and J 0 bases, leaving 9 bases between the germline ends. In germline, CDR1 is KGHSH, CDR2 LQKENI. The CDR3 is made up of 16 amino acids. The CDR3 DNA follows: TGTGCCAGCTCACCTTCCGGGGCCTCTGGGGCCAACGTCCTGACTTTC. It codes for CASSPSGASGANVLTF.

The table lists this clonotype with many counts. The gene calls are TRBV20-1 and TRBJ2-3; TRBD2 matches 8 bases. V was clipped by 7 bases and J by 5 bases; unmatched bases: 8. Per germline, CDR1 DFQATT and CDR2 SNEGSKA (reference sequence). This CDR3 comprises 13 residues. This chain's CDR3 is CSVTLAAGDTQYF. The CDR3 DNA sequence: TGCAGTGTCACACTAGCGGCGGGAGATACGCAGTATTTT.

Only a few counts were recorded for this clonotype. The CDR3 is CASSSYPGGGELGTGELFF. The CDR3 DNA follows: TGTGCCAGCAGCTCATACCCGGGTGGTGGGGAGCTCGGCACCGGGGAGCTGTTTTTT. This chain links TRBV5-4 with TRBJ2-2, with TRBD2 as a possible D gene (5 bases). Germline V gene lookup returns CDR1 SGHNT and CDR2 YYREEE (reference sequence). The CDR3 is 19 amino acids. With 3 bases removed from V and 4 bases from J, the gap between germline ends came to 25 bases.

The V and J genes are TRBV2 and TRBJ2-4; D tentatively fits TRBD1 or TRBD2 (5 bases each). With 4 bases removed from V and 6 bases from J, the gap between germline ends came to 16 bases. Looked up from germline, CDR1 is SNHLY and CDR2 is FYNNEI. The length of the CDR3 is 15 residues. This chain's CDR3 is CASSAEGPLGNIQYF. The CDR3 region has the DNA TGTGCCAGCAGTGCAGAGGGACCCTTGGGAAACATTCAGTACTTC.

This clonotype was counted a few times. This chain joins TRBV10-3 and TRBJ2-3; D might be TRBD2 (6 bases). The CDR3 is made up of 19 amino acids. Per the germline V gene, CDR1 is ENHRY and CDR2 is SYGVKD. Trimming shortened V by 3 bases and J by 0 bases, and 22 bases separated the two germline ends. The CDR3 here is CAISENILGAGTSTDTQYF. In DNA form, the CDR3 reads TGTGCCATCAGTGAAAATATTCTTGGGGCGGGGACTAGCACAGATACGCAGTATTTT.

As regards this clonotype: This clone may be a read error of a much larger clone one base away. The rearrangement uses TRBV27 and TRBJ2-7, with no clear D. The V end was cut by 2 bases, the J end by 2 bases, with 10 bases between. Germline loops: CDR1 MNHEY, CDR2 SMNVEV (reference sequence). CDR3 length equals 14 residues. For the CDR3, the DNA is TGTGCCAGCAGTTTACATCCAGCTACCTACGAGCAGTACTTC. This codes for CASSLHPATYEQYF.

The rearrangement uses TRBV5-1 and TRBJ2-3, with 8 positions matching TRBD2. The V and J ends lost 6 bases and 5 bases, in that order; junction bases with no gene match: 5. The CDR3 consists of 13 residues. Germline-derived CDR1 and CDR2 are SGHRS and YFSETQ. CDR3 bases: TGCGCCAGCACAGCGGGGGCGGAAGATACGCAGTATTTT. Translated: CASTAGAEDTQYF.

The J gene is TRBJ2-7, the V gene TRBV4-2, with 13 bases that match TRBD2. The CDR3 sequence is 15 residues long. J lost 5 bases, V lost 1 base, and 2 bases had no gene match. CDR1 LGHNA and CDR2 YNFKEQ come from the germline V gene. The CDR3 is CASSQAGTSGDEQYF. The CDR3 DNA reads as TGTGCCAGCAGCCAAGCCGGGACTAGCGGGGACGAGCAGTACTTC.

The chain joins TRBV5-1 to TRBJ2-6; D is perhaps TRBD2 (6 bases). V was shortened by 3 bases and J by 2 bases, with 12 bases between the two germline ends. Germline CDR1 reads SGHRS; CDR2 reads YFSETQ. The CDR3 totals 16 residues. The CDR3 here is CASSYSGGAGANVLTF. The CDR3 DNA sequence: TGCGCCAGCAGCTATTCGGGCGGGGCTGGGGCCAACGTCCTGACTTTC.

This clonotype has ten or more counts. V is TRBV12-3 or TRBV12-4 and J is TRBJ2-3; D remains unclear. The CDR3 has 12 amino acids. V was clipped by 1 base and J by 5 bases, with 4 bases between them. The CDR3 DNA sequence: TGTGCCAGCAGTTTAGAGGAAGATACGCAGTATTTT. Protein product: CASSLEEDTQYF.

The CDR3 reads CSAPGGGRDEKLFF. DNA of the CDR3: TGCAGTGCACCAGGGGGGGGAAGGGATGAAAAACTGTTTTTT. The genes are TRBV20-1 and TRBJ1-4; 7 bases are a match to TRBD1. The germline V gene encodes CDR1 DFQATT and CDR2 SNEGSKA (reference sequence). This CDR3 comprises 14 residues. After removal of 6 bases from V and 6 bases from J, the junction contained 10 bases not matched to a gene.

The gene calls are TRBV18 and TRBJ2-1, with D possibly TRBD1 on 7 matching bases. The germline CDR1 and CDR2 sequences are KGHSH and LQKENI. The length of the CDR3 is 13 residues. V was shortened by 4 bases and J by 14 bases, with 18 bases between the two germline ends. In DNA, the CDR3 is TGTGCCAGCTCACGAAAGGGACAGCGGGTCGAGTTCTTC. Amino acids: CASSRKGQRVEFF.

Many counts were recorded for this clonotype. The CDR3 loop is CASSRGKGYNEQFF. The DNA of the CDR3 is TGTGCCAGCAGCCGCGGGAAAGGTTACAATGAGCAGTTCTTC. The rearrangement uses TRBV7-9 and TRBJ2-1; TRBD2 is a possible D gene (6 bases). V dropped 5 bases and J dropped 4 bases, with 12 bases sitting between them. Germline V CDR1 and CDR2: SEHNR, FQNEAQ (reference sequence). This CDR3 region has 14 residues.

This clonotype was counted at least ten times. For the CDR3, the DNA is TGTGCCAGCAGTAATCCTAGCGGGGGGGCTGCAGATACGCAGTATTTT. This codes for CASSNPSGGAADTQYF. V is TRBV6-1 and J is TRBJ2-3, with 12 bases lining up with TRBD2. The germline gives CDR1 MNHNS, CDR2 SASEGT. Trimming cost V 5 bases and J 4 bases; bases outside gene matches: 7. The CDR3 loop spans 16 amino acids.